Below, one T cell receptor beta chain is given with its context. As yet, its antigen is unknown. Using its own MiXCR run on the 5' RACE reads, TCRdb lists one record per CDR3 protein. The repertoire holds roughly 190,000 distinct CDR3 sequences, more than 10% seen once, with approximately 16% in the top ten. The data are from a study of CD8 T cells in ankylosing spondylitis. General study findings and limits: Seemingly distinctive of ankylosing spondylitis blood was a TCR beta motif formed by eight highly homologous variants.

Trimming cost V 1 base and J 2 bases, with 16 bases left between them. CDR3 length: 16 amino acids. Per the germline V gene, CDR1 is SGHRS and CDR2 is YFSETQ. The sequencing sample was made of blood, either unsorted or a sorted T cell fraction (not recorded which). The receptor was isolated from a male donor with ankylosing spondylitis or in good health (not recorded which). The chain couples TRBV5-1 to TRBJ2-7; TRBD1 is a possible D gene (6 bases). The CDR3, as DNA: TGCGCCAGCAGCTTGTCGCCCTCCACAGGGACCTACGAGCAGTACTTC. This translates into CASSLSPSTGTYEQYF.